Following are 22 T cell receptor beta chains from one sample sequenced in a study of Graves' ophthalmopathy and Graves' hyperthyroidism. The study amplified TCR beta CDR3 regions using RNA transcripts. An initial RT-PCR round employing HTBI primers preceded a second-round multiplex PCR. TCRdb independently ran MiXCR on the multiplex PCR reads; one entry per CDR3 protein. The sample includes a few hundred thousand distinct CDR3 sequences, about a sixth of them seen just once. The source material was peripheral blood. Source of these receptors: an adult woman with stable Graves' hyperthyroidism.

The table lists this clonotype with many counts. The chain combines TRBV27 with TRBJ2-5, with D unclear. V lost 0 bases, J lost 3 bases, and 14 bases lay in between. CDR3 size: 16 residues. The V gene's germline CDR1 is MNHEY and CDR2 SMNVEV (reference sequence). The CDR3, as DNA: TGTGCCAGCAGTTTATCGTTGGGCGGTAGGAAAGAGACCCAGTACTTC. Encoded protein: CASSLSLGGRKETQYF.

This chain connects TRBV6-1 to TRBJ1-1; D not certain. CDR1 is MNHNS and CDR2 is SASEGT in the germline V gene. CDR3 size: 11 residues. V lost 10 bases and J 4 bases, leaving 10 bases between the germline ends. The CDR3 DNA reads as TGTGCCACCCTGGGGAGCACTGAAGCTTTCTTT. It translates to CATLGSTEAFF.

This clonotype was detected only a few times. At one end the junction does not follow the germline gene, possibly because of a read error. The chain is built from TRBV6-1 and TRBJ1-1, with D possibly TRBD1 on 5 matching bases. This CDR3 comprises 17 residues. Per germline, CDR1 MNHNS and CDR2 SASEGT. As DNA, the CDR3 is TGTGCCAGCAAAGCTAGAGTGGGGGAGGCTAAGAACGCTGAAGCTTTCTTT. This translates into CASKARVGEAKNAEAFF.

The V call is TRBV6-2 or TRBV6-3, the J call TRBJ2-7; TRBD2 matches at 15 bases. Trimming cost V 4 bases and J 4 bases; bases outside gene matches: 5. Germline CDR1 and CDR2: MNHEY and SVGEGT. The CDR3 totals 16 residues. CDR3 amino acids: CASSSGLAGGTYEQYF. The DNA for the CDR3 is TGTGCCAGCAGTTCCGGACTAGCGGGAGGGACTTACGAGCAGTACTTC.

Note on this clonotype: A read error may explain this, as a much larger clone is one base away. The chain carries TRBV18 and TRBJ1-1, with D uncertain. The CDR3 has 14 amino acids. The germline CDR1 and CDR2 sequences are KGHSH and LQKENI. Trimming removed 3 bases at V and 3 bases at J, with 11 bases between. CDR3 protein: CASSPAKADTEAFF. CDR3 DNA: TGTGCCAGCTCACCGGCTAAGGCAGACACTGAAGCTTTCTTT.

This clonotype was seen many times. The rearrangement links TRBV2 to TRBJ1-2, with 8 bases that match TRBD1. In germline, CDR1 is SNHLY, CDR2 FYNNEI. The CDR3 spans 14 residues. The V gene end was trimmed by 6 bases and the J gene end by 5 bases; junction bases not matched to a gene: 8. The CDR3 DNA sequence: TGTGCCAGCAGCGATGACAGGGGCCTATATGGCTACACCTTC. Its translation is CASSDDRGLYGYTF.

In its sample, this clonotype was seen many times. The rearrangement joins TRBV11-2 to TRBJ2-7; 9 bases are shared with TRBD1. Germline values: CDR1 SGHAT, CDR2 FQNNGV. V dropped 5 bases and J dropped 6; count of bases not matched to a gene: 14. The CDR3 loop spans 16 amino acids. The CDR3 reads CASSLVAGTGHPEQYF. The CDR3 region has the DNA TGTGCCAGCAGCCTCGTAGCCGGGACAGGGCACCCCGAGCAGTACTTC.

Ten or more counts support this clonotype. It is likely a read error, because the conserved phenylalanine at the end of the CDR3 is missing. V and J are TRBV12-3 or TRBV12-4 and TRBJ2-5; D call uncertain. The CDR3 is 15 amino acids. Trimming took off 6 bases at V and 2 bases at J, with 16 bases between the two ends. CDR3 sequence reads: CASSHQTRSQETQYS. CDR3 coding DNA: TGTGCCAGCAGCCATCAAACCCGGTCTCAAGAGACCCAGTACTCC.

This clonotype was picked up many times. V gene TRBV28 combines with J gene TRBJ2-7, with D perhaps TRBD1 (6 bases). The CDR3 sequence is 14 residues long. V lost 6 bases and J lost 2, with 14 bases in between. Germline V lookup: CDR1 MDHEN, CDR2 SYDVKM. The chain's CDR3 is CASSGTNDAYEQYF. Here the CDR3 DNA reads TGTGCCAGCAGCGGGACAAACGACGCCTACGAGCAGTACTTC.

V and J are TRBV6-5 and TRBJ2-5; D may correspond to TRBD1 or TRBD2 (6 bases each). V dropped 2 bases and J dropped 6 bases, with 13 bases sitting between them. Germline CDR1 MNHEY, CDR2 SVGAGI. The CDR3 has 14 residues. The CDR3 loop reads CASSYGQGRKTQYF. The DNA of the CDR3 is TGTGCCAGCAGTTACGGGCAGGGGAGGAAGACCCAGTACTTC.

This clonotype was found many times. The chain links TRBV27 to TRBJ2-7; 8 nucleotides line up with TRBD2. Trimming at V came to 5 bases and at J to 2 bases, leaving 5 bases not matched to a gene. CDR1 and CDR2 from the germline V gene are MNHEY and SMNVEV (reference sequence). There are 14 residues in the CDR3. CDR3: CASSKRELPYEQYF. The CDR3 nucleotides read TGTGCCAGCAGTAAGCGGGAGTTACCCTACGAGCAGTACTTC.

Ten or more counts support this clonotype. The chain employs TRBV20-1 and TRBJ1-2; the match to TRBD1 covers 8 bases. CDR3 length equals 14 residues. V lost 5 bases and J lost 7; bases outside the gene matches: 12. Per the germline V gene, CDR1 is DFQATT and CDR2 is SNEGSKA (reference sequence). CDR3 sequence reads: CSAGGQAATRGYTF. CDR3 coding DNA: TGCAGTGCTGGGGGACAGGCGGCAACTCGTGGCTACACCTTC.

This clonotype was observed at least ten times. The chain recombines TRBV28 with TRBJ2-4, with a tentative D call TRBD1 (6 bases). V lost 5 bases, J lost 10 bases, and 18 bases lay in between. Germline V CDR1 and CDR2: MDHEN, SYDVKM. The CDR3 length is 14 residues. Here the CDR3 reads CASSPQGPGSIQYF. CDR3 DNA sequence: TGTGCCAGCAGTCCGCAGGGGCCGGGGTCTATTCAGTACTTC.

The chain carries TRBV11-2 and TRBJ1-2; weak D call: TRBD1 (6 bases). Germline values: CDR1 SGHAT, CDR2 FQNNGV. The CDR3 runs to 13 residues. The V end lost 3 bases, the J end lost 3 bases, and 8 bases lay between the germline ends. The chain's CDR3 is CASSLGGHYGYTF. The CDR3 nucleotides read TGTGCCAGCAGCTTGGGGGGCCACTATGGCTACACCTTC.

In its sample, this clonotype was seen many times. The rearrangement uses TRBV11-2 and TRBJ2-2; no firm D call. The CDR3 extends over 17 amino acids. Germline CDR1 SGHAT, CDR2 FQNNGV. Trimming removed 1 base from V and 5 bases from J, with 17 bases in between. The CDR3 here is CASSLVPLLADTGELFF. The CDR3 region has the DNA TGTGCCAGCAGCTTAGTTCCGTTATTAGCAGATACCGGGGAGCTGTTTTTT.

This clonotype has at least ten counts. The chain recombines TRBV10-3 with TRBJ2-5; possible D gene TRBD1, 5 bases. V lost 10 bases, J lost 2 bases, and 20 bases lay in between. The germline V gene has CDR1 ENHRY and CDR2 SYGVKD. CDR3 length: 15 amino acids. The CDR3 DNA sequence: TGTGCCACAGCCGAGAAAAGGACAAATCAAGAGACCCAGTACTTC. Translation: CATAEKRTNQETQYF.

This clonotype was counted many times. The chain employs TRBV28 and TRBJ1-2; TRBD1 agrees at 8 bases. Germline assignment: CDR1 MDHEN and CDR2 SYDVKM. This CDR3 spans 14 amino acids. V lost 3 bases to trimming and J lost 1 base; unmatched junction nucleotides: 1. CDR3 DNA sequence: TGTGCCAGCAGTTTCAGGGGGCGTAACTATGGCTACACCTTC. Its translation: CASSFRGRNYGYTF.

This clonotype was counted ten times or more. The chain is built from TRBV10-3 and TRBJ2-7; maybe TRBD2 (6 bases). Germline-derived CDR1 and CDR2 are ENHRY and SYGVKD. This CDR3 is built from 12 residues. Trimming took 0 bases from V and 12 from J, leaving 12 bases between them. CDR3 in amino acids: CAISESGGSSYF. CDR3 bases: TGTGCCATCAGTGAGTCCGGGGGTTCCTCGTACTTC.

This clonotype was found many times. The rearrangement joins TRBV30 to TRBJ1-2, with a weak D call TRBD1 (6 bases). Trimming pared 7 bases from V and 7 bases from J, leaving 22 bases between. The CDR3 length is 14 residues. Germline loops: CDR1 GTSNPN, CDR2 SVGIG (reference sequence). The CDR3 protein is CAFPRTAGGGGYTF. The CDR3 bases are TGTGCCTTCCCTCGGACAGCCGGCGGAGGTGGCTACACCTTC.

The table lists this clonotype with many counts. This chain links TRBV5-5 with TRBJ1-1; 8 bases agree with TRBD1. Unmatched junction bases numbered 2, after V lost 0 bases and J lost 1 base. Germline values: CDR1 SGHKS, CDR2 YYEKEE (reference sequence). The CDR3 contains 15 residues. The CDR3 here is CASSLGQGANTEAFF. The CDR3 nucleotides read TGTGCCAGCAGCTTGGGTCAGGGGGCGAACACTGAAGCTTTCTTT.

In the case of this clonotype: This may stem from a read error, because a much larger clone lies one nucleotide away. This rearrangement joins TRBV20-1 to TRBJ2-6, with 7 bases identical to TRBD1. Germline CDR1 and CDR2: DFQATT and SNEGSKA (reference sequence). This CDR3 has 17 residues. The CDR3 coding sequence is TGCAGTGCTAGAGAAGGGACAGAGAGCTCTGGGGCCAACGTCGTGACTTTC. This codes for CSAREGTESSGANVVTF.

A few counts support this clonotype. The rearrangement links TRBV14 to TRBJ2-2; 7 nucleotides match TRBD1. CDR1 SGHDN and CDR2 FVKESK come from the germline V gene. The CDR3 runs to 16 residues. The ends lost 1 base at V and 9 bases at J; junction bases unmatched: 11. For the CDR3, the DNA is TGTGCCAGCAGCCAAGGGACAGGAGGACTTCGGCGGGAGCTGTTTTTT. It specifies CASSQGTGGLRRELFF. The whole variable domain, remainder taken from reference TRBV14 and TRBJ2-2, is EAGVTQFPSHSVIEKGQTVTLRCDPISGHDNLYWYRRVMGKEIKFLLHFVKESKQDESGMPNNRFLAERTGGTYSTLKVQPAELEDSGVYFCASSQGTGGLRRELFFGEGSRLTVL.